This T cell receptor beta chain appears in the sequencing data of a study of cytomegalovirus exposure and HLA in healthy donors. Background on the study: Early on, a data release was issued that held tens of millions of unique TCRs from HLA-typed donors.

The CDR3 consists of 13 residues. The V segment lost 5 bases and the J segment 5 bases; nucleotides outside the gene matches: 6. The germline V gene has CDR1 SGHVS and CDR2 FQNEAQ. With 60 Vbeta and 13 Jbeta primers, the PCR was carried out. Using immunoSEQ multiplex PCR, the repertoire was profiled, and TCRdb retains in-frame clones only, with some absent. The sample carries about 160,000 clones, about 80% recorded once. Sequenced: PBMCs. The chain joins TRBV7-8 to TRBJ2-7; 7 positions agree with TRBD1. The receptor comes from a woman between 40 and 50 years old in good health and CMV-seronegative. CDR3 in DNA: TGTGCCAGCAGCCCAGACAGGGTAGACGAGCAGTACTTC. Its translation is CASSPDRVDEQYF.